This T cell receptor beta chain was sequenced in a study of CD4 and CD8 cells across lung adenocarcinoma regions. This clonotype was seen only once. One junction end disagrees with the germline gene, perhaps due to a read error. Localized lung adenocarcinoma, a non-small cell lung cancer, affected the donors. TCRdb independently ran MiXCR on the PCR reads; one entry per CDR3 protein. The data hold under 30,000 distinct CDR3 sequences, with 50% to 55% observed a single time. The germline V gene encodes CDR1 KGHDR and CDR2 SFDVKD. The CDR3 runs to 15 residues. The clonotype comes from a male donor with lung adenocarcinoma. The CD4 and CD8 labels of this study may be unreliable. Sequencing was carried out using CD8+ T cells from the center of a lung tumor. V usage is TRBV24-1 and J usage is TRBJ2-3; D may be TRBD2 (5 bases). The CDR3: CASSTGFCDKDTQYF. Written as DNA, the CDR3 is TGTGCCAGCAGTACGGGGTTTTGTGACAAAGATACTCAGTACTTT.